The 3 T cell receptor beta chains presented below share a single source sample, sequenced in a study of control samples from healthy donors and cancer patients. Profiling relied on immunoSEQ multiplex PCR, and the TCRdb table lists in-frame clones only, not all of them. Among approximately 94,000 clones, over 75% were seen once, and the ten largest hold about a sixth. Sequencing used blood. The source is a woman aged 45-60 years in good health.

This sequence joins TRBV6-5 and TRBJ1-5; D unresolved. The length of the CDR3 is 13 residues. Trimming shortened V by 4 bases and J by 6 bases, and 10 bases separated the two germline ends. Germline V gene sequence: CDR1 MNHEY, CDR2 SVGAGI. The CDR3 DNA follows: TGTGCCAGCAGTTTCTTACGGGGTCAGCCCCAGCATTTT. Encoded protein: CASSFLRGQPQHF.

The V gene is TRBV11-3, the J gene TRBJ1-4; D is uncertain. Looked up from germline, CDR1 is SGHNT and CDR2 is YENEEA. Deletions cut 5 bases from V and 7 bases from J, with 23 bases between. The CDR3 is 17 amino acids. CDR3: CASSVLRFWGFGEKLFF. The CDR3 region has the DNA TGTGCCAGCAGCGTACTACGGTTTTGGGGTTTCGGTGAAAAACTGTTTTTT.

This chain links TRBV2 with TRBJ1-4; D gene unclear. The germline CDR1 and CDR2 sequences are SNHLY and FYNNEI. V shed 3 bases and J shed 5 bases, with 10 bases lying between them. CDR3 length equals 14 residues. The CDR3 loop reads CASSERAQNEKLFF. The CDR3 nucleotides are TGTGCCAGCAGTGAGAGGGCCCAAAATGAAAAACTGTTTTTT.